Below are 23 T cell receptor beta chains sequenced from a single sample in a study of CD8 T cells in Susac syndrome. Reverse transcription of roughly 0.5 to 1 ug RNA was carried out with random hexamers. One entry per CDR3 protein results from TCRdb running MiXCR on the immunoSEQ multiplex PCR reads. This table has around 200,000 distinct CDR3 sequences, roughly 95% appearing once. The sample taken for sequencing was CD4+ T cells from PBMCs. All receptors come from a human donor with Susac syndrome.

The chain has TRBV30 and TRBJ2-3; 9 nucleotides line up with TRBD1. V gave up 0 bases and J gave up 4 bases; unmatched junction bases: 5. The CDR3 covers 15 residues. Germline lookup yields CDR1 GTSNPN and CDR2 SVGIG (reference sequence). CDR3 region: CAWSVGTGFADTQYF. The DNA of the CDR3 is TGTGCCTGGAGTGTCGGGACAGGGTTCGCAGATACGCAGTATTTT.

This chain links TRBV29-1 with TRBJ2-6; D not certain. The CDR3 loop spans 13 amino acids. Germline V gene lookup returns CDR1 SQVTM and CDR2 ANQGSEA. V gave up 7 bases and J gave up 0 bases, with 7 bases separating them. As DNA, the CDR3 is TGCAGCGGCTACAGCTCTGGGGCCAACGTCCTGACTTTC. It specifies CSGYSSGANVLTF.

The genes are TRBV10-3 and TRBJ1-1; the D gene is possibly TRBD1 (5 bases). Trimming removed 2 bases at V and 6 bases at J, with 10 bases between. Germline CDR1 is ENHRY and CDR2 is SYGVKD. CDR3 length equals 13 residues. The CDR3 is CAISELGVAEAFF. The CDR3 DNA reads TGTGCCATCAGTGAGCTAGGGGTTGCTGAAGCTTTCTTT.

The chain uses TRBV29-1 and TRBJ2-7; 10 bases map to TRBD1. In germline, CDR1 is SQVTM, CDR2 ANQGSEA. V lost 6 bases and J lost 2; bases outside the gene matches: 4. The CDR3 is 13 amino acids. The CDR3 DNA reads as TGCAGCGTGGCCGGGACAGGGGCCTACGAGCAGTACTTC. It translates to CSVAGTGAYEQYF.

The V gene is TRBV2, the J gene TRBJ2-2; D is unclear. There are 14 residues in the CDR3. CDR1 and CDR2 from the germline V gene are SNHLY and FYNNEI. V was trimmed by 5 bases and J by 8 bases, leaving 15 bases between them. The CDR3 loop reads CASSSTRQVGELFF. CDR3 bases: TGTGCCAGCAGTAGCACCCGACAAGTGGGGGAGCTGTTTTTT.

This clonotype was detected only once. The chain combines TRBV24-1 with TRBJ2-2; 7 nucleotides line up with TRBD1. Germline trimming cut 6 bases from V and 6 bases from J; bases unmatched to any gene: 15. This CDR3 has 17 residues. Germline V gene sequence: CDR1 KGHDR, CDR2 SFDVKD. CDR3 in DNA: TGTGCCACCAGTAATCCCCGTTGGACAGGACGGCCCGGGGAGCTGTTTTTT. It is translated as CATSNPRWTGRPGELFF.

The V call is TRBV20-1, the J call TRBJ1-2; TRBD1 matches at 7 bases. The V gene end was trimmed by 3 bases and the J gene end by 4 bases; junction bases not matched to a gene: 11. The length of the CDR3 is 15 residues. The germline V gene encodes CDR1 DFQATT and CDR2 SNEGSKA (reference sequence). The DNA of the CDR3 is TGCAGTGCTAGCCTTGTTGGCAGGGGGTCCTATGGCTACACCTTC. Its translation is CSASLVGRGSYGYTF.

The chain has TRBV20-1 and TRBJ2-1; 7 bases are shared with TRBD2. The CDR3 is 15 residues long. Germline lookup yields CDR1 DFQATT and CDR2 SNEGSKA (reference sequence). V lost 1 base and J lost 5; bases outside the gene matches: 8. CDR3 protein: CSARGVLAANNEQFF. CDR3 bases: TGCAGTGCTAGAGGGGTCCTAGCGGCCAACAATGAGCAGTTCTTC.

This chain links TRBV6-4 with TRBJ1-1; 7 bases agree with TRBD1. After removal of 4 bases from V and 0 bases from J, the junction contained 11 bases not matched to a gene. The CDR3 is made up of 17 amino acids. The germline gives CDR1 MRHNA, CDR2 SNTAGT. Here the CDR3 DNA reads TGTGCCAGCAGTGCGGAACCGGGACAGCTCATGAACACTGAAGCTTTCTTT. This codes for CASSAEPGQLMNTEAFF.

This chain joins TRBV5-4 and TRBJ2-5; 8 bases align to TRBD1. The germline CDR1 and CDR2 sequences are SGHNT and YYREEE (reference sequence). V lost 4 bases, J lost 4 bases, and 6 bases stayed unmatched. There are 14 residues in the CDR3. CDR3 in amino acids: CASSQGAVVETQYF. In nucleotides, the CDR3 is TGTGCCAGCAGCCAGGGGGCAGTCGTAGAGACCCAGTACTTC.

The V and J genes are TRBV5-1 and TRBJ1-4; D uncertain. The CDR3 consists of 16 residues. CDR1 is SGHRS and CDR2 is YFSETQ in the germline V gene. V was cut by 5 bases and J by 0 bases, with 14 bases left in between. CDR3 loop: CASSQNTLATNEKLFF. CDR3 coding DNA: TGCGCCAGCAGTCAAAACACTCTTGCAACTAATGAAAAACTGTTTTTT. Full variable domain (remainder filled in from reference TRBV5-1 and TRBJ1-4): KAGVTQTPRYLIKTRGQQVTLSCSPISGHRSVSWYQQTPGQGLQFLFEYFSETQRNKGNFPGRFSGRQFSNSRSEMNVSTLELGDSALYLCASSQNTLATNEKLFFGSGTQLSVL.

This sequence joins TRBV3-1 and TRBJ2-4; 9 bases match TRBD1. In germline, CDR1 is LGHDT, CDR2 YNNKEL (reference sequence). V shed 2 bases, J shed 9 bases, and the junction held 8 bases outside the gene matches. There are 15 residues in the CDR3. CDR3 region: CASSQTLGQGIIQYF. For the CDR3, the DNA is TGTGCCAGCAGCCAAACCCTCGGACAGGGGATCATTCAGTACTTC.

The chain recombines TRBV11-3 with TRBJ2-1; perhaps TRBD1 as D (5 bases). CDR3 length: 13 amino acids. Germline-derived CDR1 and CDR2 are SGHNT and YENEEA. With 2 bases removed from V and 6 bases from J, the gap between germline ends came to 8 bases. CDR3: CASSLKGANEQFF. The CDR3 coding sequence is TGTGCCAGCAGCTTAAAAGGGGCCAATGAGCAGTTCTTC.

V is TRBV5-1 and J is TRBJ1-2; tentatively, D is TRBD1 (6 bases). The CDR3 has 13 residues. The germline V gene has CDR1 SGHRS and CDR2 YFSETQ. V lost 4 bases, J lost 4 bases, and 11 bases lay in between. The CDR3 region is CASSTGQTYGYTF. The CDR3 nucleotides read TGCGCCAGCAGCACCGGACAGACCTATGGCTACACCTTC. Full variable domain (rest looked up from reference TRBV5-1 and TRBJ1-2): KAGVTQTPRYLIKTRGQQVTLSCSPISGHRSVSWYQQTPGQGLQFLFEYFSETQRNKGNFPGRFSGRQFSNSRSEMNVSTLELGDSALYLCASSTGQTYGYTFGSGTRLTVV.

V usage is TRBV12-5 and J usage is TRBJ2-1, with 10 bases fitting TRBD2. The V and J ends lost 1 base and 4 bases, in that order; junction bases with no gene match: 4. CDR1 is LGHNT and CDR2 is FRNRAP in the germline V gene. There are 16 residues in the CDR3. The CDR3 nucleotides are TGTGCTAGTGGTTTGGGTCGACTAGCGGGTTACAATGAGCAGTTCTTC. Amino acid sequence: CASGLGRLAGYNEQFF.

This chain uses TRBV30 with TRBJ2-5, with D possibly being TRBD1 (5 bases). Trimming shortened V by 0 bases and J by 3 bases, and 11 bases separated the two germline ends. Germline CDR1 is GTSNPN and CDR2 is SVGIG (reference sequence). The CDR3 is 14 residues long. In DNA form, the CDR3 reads TGTGCCTGGAGTGTACGTCAGGACAAAGAGACCCAGTACTTC. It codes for CAWSVRQDKETQYF.

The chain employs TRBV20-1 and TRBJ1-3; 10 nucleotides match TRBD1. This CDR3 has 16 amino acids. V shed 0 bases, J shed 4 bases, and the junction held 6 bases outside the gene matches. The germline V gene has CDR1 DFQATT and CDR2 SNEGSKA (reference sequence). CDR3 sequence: CSARDGTGVRGNTIYF. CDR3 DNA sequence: TGCAGTGCTAGAGATGGGACAGGGGTACGGGGAAACACCATATATTTT.

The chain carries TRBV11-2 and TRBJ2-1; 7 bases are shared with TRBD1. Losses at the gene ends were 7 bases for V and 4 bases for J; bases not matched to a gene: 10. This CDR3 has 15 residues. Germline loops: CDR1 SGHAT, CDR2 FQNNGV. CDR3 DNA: TGTGCCAGCACCCCCGGACAGGCCTCTTACAATGAGCAGTTCTTC. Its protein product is CASTPGQASYNEQFF.

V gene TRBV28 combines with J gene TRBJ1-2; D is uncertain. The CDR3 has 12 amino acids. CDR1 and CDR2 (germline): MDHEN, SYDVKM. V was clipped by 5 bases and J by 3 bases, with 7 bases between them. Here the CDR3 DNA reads TGTGCCAGCAGTGCCGAGTACTATGGCTACACCTTC. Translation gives CASSAEYYGYTF.

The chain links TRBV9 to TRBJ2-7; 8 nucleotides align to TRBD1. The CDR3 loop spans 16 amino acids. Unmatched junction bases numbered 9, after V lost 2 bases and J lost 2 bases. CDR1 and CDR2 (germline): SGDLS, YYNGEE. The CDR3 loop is CASSVRPGTGAYEQYF. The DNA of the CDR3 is TGTGCCAGCAGCGTCAGACCCGGGACAGGAGCCTACGAGCAGTACTTC.

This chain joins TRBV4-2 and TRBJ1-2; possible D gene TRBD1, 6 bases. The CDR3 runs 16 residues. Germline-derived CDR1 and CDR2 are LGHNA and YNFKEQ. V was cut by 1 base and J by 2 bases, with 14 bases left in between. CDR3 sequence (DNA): TGTGCCAGCAGCCAAGCGGGGGTTGACAGGAACTATGGCTACACCTTC. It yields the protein CASSQAGVDRNYGYTF.

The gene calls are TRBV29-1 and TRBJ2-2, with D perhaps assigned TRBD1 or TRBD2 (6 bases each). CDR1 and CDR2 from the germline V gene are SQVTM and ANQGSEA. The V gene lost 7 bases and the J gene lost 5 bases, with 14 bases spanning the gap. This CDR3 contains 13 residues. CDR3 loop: CSARKGGTGELFF. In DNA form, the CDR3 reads TGCAGCGCCAGGAAAGGGGGGACCGGGGAGCTGTTTTTT.

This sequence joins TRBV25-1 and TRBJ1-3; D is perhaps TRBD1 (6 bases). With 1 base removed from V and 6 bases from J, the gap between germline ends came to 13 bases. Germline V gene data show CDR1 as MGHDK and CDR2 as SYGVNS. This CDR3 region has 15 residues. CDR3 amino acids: CASSELGGRENTIYF. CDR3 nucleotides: TGTGCCAGCAGTGAATTGGGGGGCCGAGAAAACACCATATATTTT.